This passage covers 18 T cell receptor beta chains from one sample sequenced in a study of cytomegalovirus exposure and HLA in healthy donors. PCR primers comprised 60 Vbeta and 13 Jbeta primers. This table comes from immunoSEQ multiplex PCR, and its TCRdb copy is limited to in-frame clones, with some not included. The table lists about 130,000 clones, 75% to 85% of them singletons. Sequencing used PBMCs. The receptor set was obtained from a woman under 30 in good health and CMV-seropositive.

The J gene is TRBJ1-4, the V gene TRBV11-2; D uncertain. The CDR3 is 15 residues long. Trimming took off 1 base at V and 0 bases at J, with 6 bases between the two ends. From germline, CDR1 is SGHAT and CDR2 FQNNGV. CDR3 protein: CASSLGGPTNEKLFF. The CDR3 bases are TGTGCCAGCAGCTTAGGCGGCCCAACTAATGAAAAACTGTTTTTT.

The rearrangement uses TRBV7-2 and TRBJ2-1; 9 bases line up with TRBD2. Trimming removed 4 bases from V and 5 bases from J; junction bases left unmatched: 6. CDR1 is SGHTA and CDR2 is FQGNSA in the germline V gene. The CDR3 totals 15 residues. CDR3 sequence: CASSSQRGVNNEQFF. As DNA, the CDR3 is TGTGCCAGCAGCTCACAGCGGGGGGTCAACAATGAGCAGTTCTTC.

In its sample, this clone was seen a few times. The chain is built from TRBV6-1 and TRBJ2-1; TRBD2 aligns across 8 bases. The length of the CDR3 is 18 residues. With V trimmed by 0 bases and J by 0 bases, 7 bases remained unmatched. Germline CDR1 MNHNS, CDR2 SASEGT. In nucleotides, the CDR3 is TGTGCCAGCAGTGAAGCCTTTATGGGACTAGTCTCCTACAATGAGCAGTTCTTC. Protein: CASSEAFMGLVSYNEQFF.

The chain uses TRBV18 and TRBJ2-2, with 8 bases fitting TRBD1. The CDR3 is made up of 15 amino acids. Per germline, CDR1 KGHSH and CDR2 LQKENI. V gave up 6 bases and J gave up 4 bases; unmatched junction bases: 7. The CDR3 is CASSLGTGLTGELFF. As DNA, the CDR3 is TGTGCCAGCTCTCTAGGGACAGGACTCACCGGGGAGCTGTTTTTT.

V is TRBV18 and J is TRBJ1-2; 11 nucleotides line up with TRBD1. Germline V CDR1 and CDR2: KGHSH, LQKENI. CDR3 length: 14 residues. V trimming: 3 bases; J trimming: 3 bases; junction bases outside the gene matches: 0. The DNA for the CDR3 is TGTGCCAGCTCACCGGGACAGGGGGACTATGGCTACACCTTC. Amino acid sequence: CASSPGQGDYGYTF.

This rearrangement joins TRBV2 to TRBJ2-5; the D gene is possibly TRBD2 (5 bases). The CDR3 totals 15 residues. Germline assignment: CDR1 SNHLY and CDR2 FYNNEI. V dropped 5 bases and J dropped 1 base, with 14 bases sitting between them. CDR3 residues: CASSQRVGPQETQYF. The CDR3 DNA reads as TGTGCCAGCAGTCAGAGGGTCGGGCCCCAAGAGACCCAGTACTTC. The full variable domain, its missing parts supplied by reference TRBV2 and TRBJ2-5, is EPEVTQTPSHQVTQMGQEVILRCVPISNHLYFYWYRQILGQKVEFLVSFYNNEISEKSEIFDDQFSVERPDGSNFTLKIRSTKLEDSAMYFCASSQRVGPQETQYFGPGTRLLVL.

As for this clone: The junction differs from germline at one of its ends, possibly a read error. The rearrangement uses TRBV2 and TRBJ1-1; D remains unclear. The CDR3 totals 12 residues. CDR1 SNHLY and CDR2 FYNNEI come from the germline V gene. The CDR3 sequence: CASREGLGEAFF. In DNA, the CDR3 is TGTGCCAGCAGAGAAGGGCTGGGCGAAGCTTTCTTT.

As DNA, the CDR3 is TGTGCCAGCAGTTTATGGGCCAATGAGCAGTTCTTC. This sequence encodes CASSLWANEQFF. The chain is built from TRBV28 and TRBJ2-1, with unresolved D. The V gene lost 0 bases and the J gene lost 6 bases, with 3 bases spanning the gap. Germline CDR1 and CDR2: MDHEN and SYDVKM. This CDR3 spans 12 amino acids.

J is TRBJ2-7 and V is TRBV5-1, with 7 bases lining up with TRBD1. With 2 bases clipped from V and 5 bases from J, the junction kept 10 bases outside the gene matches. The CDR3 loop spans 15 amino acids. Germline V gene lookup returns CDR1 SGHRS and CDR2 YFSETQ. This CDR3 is CASSLQGNAINEQYF. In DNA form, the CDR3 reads TGCGCCAGCAGCTTACAGGGGAATGCGATCAACGAGCAGTACTTC.

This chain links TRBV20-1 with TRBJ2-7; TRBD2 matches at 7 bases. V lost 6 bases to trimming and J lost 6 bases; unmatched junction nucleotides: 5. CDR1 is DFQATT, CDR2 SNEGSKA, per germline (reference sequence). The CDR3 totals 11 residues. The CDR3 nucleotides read TGCAGTGCCGGGACTATTACCGAGCAGTACTTC. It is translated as CSAGTITEQYF.

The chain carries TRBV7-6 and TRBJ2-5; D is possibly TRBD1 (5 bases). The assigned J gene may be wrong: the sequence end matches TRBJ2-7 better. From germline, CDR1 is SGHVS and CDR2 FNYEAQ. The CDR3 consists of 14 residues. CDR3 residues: CASSWQGGDHEQYF. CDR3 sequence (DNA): TGTGCCAGCAGCTGGCAGGGCGGAGACCACGAGCAGTACTTC.

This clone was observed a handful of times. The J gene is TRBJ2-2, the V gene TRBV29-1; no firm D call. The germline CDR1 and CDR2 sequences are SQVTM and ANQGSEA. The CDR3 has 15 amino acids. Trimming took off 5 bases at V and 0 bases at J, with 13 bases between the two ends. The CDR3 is CSVRMVGANTGELFF. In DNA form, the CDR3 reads TGCAGCGTTAGGATGGTGGGCGCGAACACCGGGGAGCTGTTTTTT.

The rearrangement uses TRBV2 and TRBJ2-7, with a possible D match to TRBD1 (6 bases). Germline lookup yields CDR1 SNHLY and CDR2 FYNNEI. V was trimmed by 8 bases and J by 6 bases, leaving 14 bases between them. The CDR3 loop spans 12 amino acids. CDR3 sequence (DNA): TGTGCCAGCCGTGGGACATGGACCGAGCAGTACTTC. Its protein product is CASRGTWTEQYF.

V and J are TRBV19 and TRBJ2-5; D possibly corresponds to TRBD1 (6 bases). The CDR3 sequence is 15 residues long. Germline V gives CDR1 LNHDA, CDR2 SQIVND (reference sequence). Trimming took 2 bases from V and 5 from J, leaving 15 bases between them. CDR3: CASSISPGAMETQYF. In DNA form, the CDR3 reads TGTGCCAGTAGTATATCCCCAGGGGCGATGGAGACCCAGTACTTC.

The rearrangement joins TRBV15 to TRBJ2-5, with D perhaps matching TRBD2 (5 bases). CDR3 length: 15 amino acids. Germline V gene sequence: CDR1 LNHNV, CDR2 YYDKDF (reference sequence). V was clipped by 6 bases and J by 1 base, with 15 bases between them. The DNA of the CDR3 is TGTGCCACCAGAGACTCGGACGGACTCCAAGAGACCCAGTACTTC. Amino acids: CATRDSDGLQETQYF.

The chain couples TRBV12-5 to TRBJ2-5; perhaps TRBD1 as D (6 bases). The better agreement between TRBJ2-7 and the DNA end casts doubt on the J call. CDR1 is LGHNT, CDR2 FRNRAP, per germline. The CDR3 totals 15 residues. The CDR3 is CASGLGDTSNYEQYF. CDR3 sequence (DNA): TGTGCTAGTGGTTTGGGGGACACGTCCAACTACGAGCAGTACTTC.

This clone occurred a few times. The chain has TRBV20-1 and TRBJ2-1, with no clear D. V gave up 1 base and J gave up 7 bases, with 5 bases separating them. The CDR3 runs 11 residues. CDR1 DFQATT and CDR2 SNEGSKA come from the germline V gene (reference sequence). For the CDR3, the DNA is TGCAGTGCTAGAGCCGGGAATGAGCAGTTCTTC. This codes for CSARAGNEQFF.

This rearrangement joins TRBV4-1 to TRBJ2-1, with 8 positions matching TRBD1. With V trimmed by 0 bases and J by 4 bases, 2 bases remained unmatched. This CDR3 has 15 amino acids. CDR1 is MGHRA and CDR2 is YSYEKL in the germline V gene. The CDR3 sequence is CASSQEDRDYNEQFF. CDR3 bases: TGCGCCAGCAGCCAAGAGGACAGGGATTACAATGAGCAGTTCTTC.